The T cell receptor beta chain described here comes from a study of human T cells and chemical hapten exposure. Deletions cut 0 bases from V and 2 bases from J, with 7 bases between. Germline assignment: CDR1 MNHEY and CDR2 SMNVEV (reference sequence). The CDR3 runs 15 residues. There are a few counts of this clonotype. Study processing details: Sample TCR counts, which ranged from roughly 20,000 to 750,000, had a median of approximately 100,000. MiXCR, run by TCRdb on the RACE reads, gives a single entry per CDR3 protein. TCRdb assigned the V and J calls; the authors' analysis was not used. The sample has approximately 90,000 distinct CDR3 sequences; around 7.9% are singletons. The time point here: pre-sensitization, week 0. The treatment was: therapeutic diphenylcyclopropenone sensitization with weekly scalp DPC. At patch-test visits, sampling came before the patch test.

This sequence joins TRBV27 and TRBJ2-2; the D gene is possibly TRBD1 (5 bases). Sequencing used whole blood, obtained in connection with sensitization to the hapten diphenylcyclopropenone (DPC). The receptor's source is a man in his forties with alopecia areata. Some clones in this sample may be carry-over from other donors' samples. The CDR3 bases are TGTGCCAGCAGTTTATCGGACACTAACACCGGGGAGCTGTTTTTT. As protein: CASSLSDTNTGELFF.